A selection of T cell receptor beta chains follows, all from one sample in a study of beta chain features in type 1 diabetes. Assay: immunoSEQ multiplex PCR; the TCRdb copy retains only in-frame clones and omits some. Of roughly 240,000 clones in the sample, around an eighth were seen once. Sequencing was performed on naive CD4+ T cells from blood. These receptors originate from a woman in her forties in good health. Each CDR3 is given with its conserved first and last residue. Each record gives: CDR3 length, clone size, D gene, J gene, V gene, CDR3 protein, CDR3 DNA. A D gene is named only where the DNA matches it firmly. A clone size is listed for some rows: how often the clone was seen (once, few, many), or a class if it is expanded.

>15|.|TRBD1|TRBJ2-2|TRBV18
CASSSLGQAAGELFF
TGTGCCAGCTCATCCCTCGGACAGGCTGCCGGGGAGCTGTTTTTT
>11|.|TRBD1|TRBJ2-5|TRBV2
CATGTGETQYF
TGTGCCACCGGGACAGGGGAGACCCAGTACTTC
>16|.|.|TRBJ2-3|TRBV7-2
CASSSPQNSYTDTQYF
TGTGCCAGCAGCAGTCCGCAAAACTCGTACACAGATACGCAGTATTTT
>18|few|.|TRBJ2-1|TRBV7-2
CASSLRGGRGSSYNEQFF
TGTGCCAGCAGCTTACGGGGTGGGAGGGGGAGCTCCTACAATGAGCAGTTCTTC
>14|.|.|TRBJ1-5|TRBV19
CASSIRDLNQPQHF
TGTGCCAGTAGTATCCGGGATTTGAATCAGCCCCAGCATTTT
>16|.|.|TRBJ2-7|TRBV27
CASSLSGSSVSYEQYF
TGTGCCAGCAGTTTATCGGGCTCATCCGTTTCCTACGAGCAGTACTTC
>16|few|.|TRBJ1-1|TRBV4-3
CASSQDLSGLNTEAFF
TGCGCCAGCAGCCAAGATCTTTCCGGTTTGAACACTGAAGCTTTCTTT
>13|few|TRBD1|TRBJ2-7|TRBV5-4
CASSATGGREQYF
TGTGCCAGCAGCGCGACAGGGGGGCGAGAGCAGTACTTC
>14|.|.|TRBJ1-1|TRBV5-4
CASSSRTGPTEAFF
TGTGCCAGCAGCTCGAGAACAGGGCCCACTGAAGCTTTCTTT
>13|.|.|TRBJ2-1|TRBV7-6
CASSARVTGEQFF
TGTGCCAGCAGCGCCAGGGTTACGGGTGAGCAGTTCTTC
>15|few|TRBD2|TRBJ2-7|TRBV18
CASSRGGGAPYEQYF
TGTGCCAGCTCACGCGGGGGGGGAGCCCCATACGAGCAGTACTTC
>15|.|.|TRBJ2-1|TRBV5-4
CASSLNAGAANEQFF
TGTGCCAGCAGCTTGAACGCAGGGGCGGCGAATGAGCAGTTCTTC
>14|.|.|TRBJ2-5|TRBV4-1
CASSPVGIGETQYF
TGCGCCAGCAGCCCCGTAGGTATCGGGGAGACCCAGTACTTC
>13|few|.|TRBJ2-7|TRBV25-1
CASIRTGDYEQYF
TGTGCCAGCATTAGGACGGGAGACTACGAGCAGTACTTC
>15|many|.|TRBJ2-7|TRBV23-1
CASSREVRDCYEQYF
TGCGCCAGCAGCCGAGAGGTCAGAGATTGCTACGAGCAGTACTTC
>16|few|TRBD2|TRBJ2-5|TRBV9
CASSVGNSGGQETQYF
TGTGCCAGCAGCGTAGGAAATAGCGGGGGGCAAGAGACCCAGTACTTC
>15|.|TRBD2|TRBJ2-1|TRBV7-9
CASKDAGGADNEQFF
TGTGCCAGCAAAGACGCGGGGGGAGCAGACAATGAGCAGTTCTTC
>14|.|.|TRBJ2-3|TRBV7-2
CASSLGDFLHTQYF
TGTGCCAGCAGCTTAGGGGACTTTCTCCATACGCAGTATTTT